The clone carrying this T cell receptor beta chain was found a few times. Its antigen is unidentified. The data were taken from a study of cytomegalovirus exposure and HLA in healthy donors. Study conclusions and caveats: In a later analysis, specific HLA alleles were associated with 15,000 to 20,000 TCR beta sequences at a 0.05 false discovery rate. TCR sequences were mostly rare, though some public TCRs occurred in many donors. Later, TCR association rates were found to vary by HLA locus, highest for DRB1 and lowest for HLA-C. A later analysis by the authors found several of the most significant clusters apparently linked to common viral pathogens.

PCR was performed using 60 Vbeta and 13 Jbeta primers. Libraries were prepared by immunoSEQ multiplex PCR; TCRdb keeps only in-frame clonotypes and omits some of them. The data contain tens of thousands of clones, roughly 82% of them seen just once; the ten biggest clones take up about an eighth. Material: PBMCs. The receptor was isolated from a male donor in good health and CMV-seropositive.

Here the CDR3 DNA reads TGTGCCAGCAGCGGACAGAACACAGATACGCAGTATTTT. Residues: CASSGQNTDTQYF. The chain carries TRBV27 and TRBJ2-3; a possible D gene is TRBD1 (6 bases). Germline V gives CDR1 MNHEY, CDR2 SMNVEV (reference sequence). The V gene lost 6 bases and the J gene lost 2 bases, with 9 bases spanning the gap. The CDR3 totals 13 residues.